The source of this T cell receptor (beta chain) is a study of healthy donors' naive CD4 and CD8 T cells. The study's findings and limits: Possible naive T cell homeostatic proliferation bias remained unaddressed.

Germline V gene data show CDR1 as MNHEY and CDR2 as SMNVEV (reference sequence). The germline V and J ends were trimmed by 5 bases and 4 bases, with 19 bases remaining between them. The CDR3 sequence is 16 residues long. Each TCR library used around 500 ng of total RNA and a linear amplification protocol. From the reads, TCRdb called clonotypes with MiXCR, one entry per CDR3 protein. The table shows around 180,000 distinct CDR3 sequences, with around 74% occurring only once. A word on this clonotype: Its antigen is undetermined.

This chain joins TRBV27 and TRBJ2-3, with D perhaps given as TRBD1 or TRBD2 (5 bases each). Material: naive CD4+ and CD8+ T cells sorted from blood, pooled from several donors. The receptor's source is a pool of human donors in good health; the sample pools cells from several healthy donors. The CDR3 here is CASSLERTRGADTQYF. The CDR3 DNA sequence: TGTGCCAGCAGTCTCGAGCGGACCCGAGGGGCAGATACGCAGTATTTT.